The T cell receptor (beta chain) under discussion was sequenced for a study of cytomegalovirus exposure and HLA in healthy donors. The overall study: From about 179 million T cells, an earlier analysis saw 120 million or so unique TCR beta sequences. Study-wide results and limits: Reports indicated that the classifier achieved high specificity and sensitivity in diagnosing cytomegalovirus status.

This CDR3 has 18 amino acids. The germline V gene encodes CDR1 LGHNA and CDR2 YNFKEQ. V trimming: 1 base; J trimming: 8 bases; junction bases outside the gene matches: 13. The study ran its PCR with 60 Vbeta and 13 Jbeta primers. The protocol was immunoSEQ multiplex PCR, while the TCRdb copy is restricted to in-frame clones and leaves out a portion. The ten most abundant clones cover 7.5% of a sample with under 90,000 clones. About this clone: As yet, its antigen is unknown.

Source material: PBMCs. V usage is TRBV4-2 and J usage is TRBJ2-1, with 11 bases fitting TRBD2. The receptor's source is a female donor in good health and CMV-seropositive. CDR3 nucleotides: TGTGCCAGCAGCCAAGTTGGCATGGGTAGCGGGAGGGTTTATGAGCAGTTCTTC. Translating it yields CASSQVGMGSGRVYEQFF.